Below, 16 T cell receptor beta chains from the same sample are listed, as sequenced in a study of blood T cell repertoires in COVID-19 (dated by TCRdb to between 2020 and 2021). Library generation was performed with the immunoSEQ multiplex PCR assay. This is the immuneACCESS table as TCRdb keeps it, with only in-frame sequences that have V and J called. A part of the clones is gone; compared with another copy, unresolved V genes explain less than half, and the rest is unexplained. The sample contains more than 40,000 clones, 70% to 90% of them found a single time. 3% to 3.5% of the sample goes to the ten largest clones. Sequencing was done on a sample of PBMCs or T cells enriched from blood (not recorded which). These receptors originate from a woman between 45 and 65 years old who had recovered from COVID-19.

The chain couples TRBV10-3 to TRBJ2-2; 10 bases agree with TRBD1. Germline trimming cut 6 bases from V and 5 bases from J; bases unmatched to any gene: 6. Germline values: CDR1 ENHRY, CDR2 SYGVKD. The CDR3 runs to 15 residues. CDR3 nucleotides: TGTGCCATCAGGCCGACAGGGGGCGCAACCGGGGAGCTGTTTTTT. It yields the protein CAIRPTGGATGELFF.

This chain links TRBV28 with TRBJ2-5, with TRBD1 as a possible D gene (5 bases). Germline lookup yields CDR1 MDHEN and CDR2 SYDVKM. The CDR3 length is 12 residues. The V end lost 8 bases, the J end lost 3 bases, and 10 bases lay between the germline ends. DNA for the CDR3: TGTGCCAGCCTAGGGGTCGAAGAGACCCAGTACTTC. Its translation is CASLGVEETQYF. The full variable domain, in which reference TRBV28 and TRBJ2-5 provide the parts outside the CDR3, is DVKVTQSSRYLVKRTGEKVFLECVQDMDHENMFWYRQDPGLGLRLIYFSYDVKMKEKGDIPEGYSVSREKKERFSLILESASTNQTSMYLCASLGVEETQYFGPGTRLLVL.

The J gene is TRBJ1-1, the V gene TRBV7-9; no reliable D call. The V and J ends lost 5 bases and 1 base respectively, with 8 bases between them. The CDR3 has 13 residues. CDR1 SEHNR and CDR2 FQNEAQ come from the germline V gene (reference sequence). In DNA form, the CDR3 reads TGTGCCAGCAGCCTTCACACGAACACTGAAGCTTTCTTT. Its translation is CASSLHTNTEAFF.

The chain employs TRBV5-1 and TRBJ2-7; 12 bases are a match to TRBD1. Germline V gene lookup returns CDR1 SGHRS and CDR2 YFSETQ. With V trimmed by 0 bases and J by 2 bases, 3 bases remained unmatched. This CDR3 contains 16 residues. The CDR3 spells CASSLAGTGGTYEQYF. CDR3 nucleotide sequence: TGCGCCAGCAGCTTGGCCGGGACAGGGGGCACCTACGAGCAGTACTTC. Full variable domain (rest looked up from reference TRBV5-1 and TRBJ2-7): KAGVTQTPRYLIKTRGQQVTLSCSPISGHRSVSWYQQTPGQGLQFLFEYFSETQRNKGNFPGRFSGRQFSNSRSEMNVSTLELGDSALYLCASSLAGTGGTYEQYFGPGTRLTVT.

CDR3 coding DNA: TGTGCCAGCAGCCATAGCGGGAGCAACTACGAGCAGTACTTC. It codes for CASSHSGSNYEQYF. This rearrangement joins TRBV7-8 to TRBJ2-7, with 9 nucleotides matching TRBD2. The CDR3 runs 14 residues. Germline loops: CDR1 SGHVS, CDR2 FQNEAQ. V dropped 5 bases and J dropped 3; count of bases not matched to a gene: 5.

CDR3 sequence (DNA): TGTGCCAGCAGCCAAGAGGGGACTAGCGGTGTCCCCGATACGCAGTATTTT. Encoded protein: CASSQEGTSGVPDTQYF. This chain uses TRBV3-1 (or the pseudogene TRBV3-2) with TRBJ2-3; 11 bases are a match to TRBD2. CDR3 size: 17 residues. J lost 6 bases, V lost 0 bases, and 8 bases had no gene match. The V gene's germline CDR1 is LGHDT and CDR2 YNNKEL (reference sequence).

This clone was counted between two and nine times. The chain has TRBV7-8 and TRBJ2-7; maybe TRBD2 (6 bases). V was clipped by 11 bases and J by 2 bases, with 13 bases between them. The CDR3 has 12 amino acids. CDR1 is SGHVS and CDR2 is FQNEAQ in the germline V gene. CDR3 protein: CAGGTGPYEQYF. As DNA, the CDR3 is TGTGCCGGGGGGACCGGGCCCTACGAGCAGTACTTC.

The chain's CDR3 is CASSLAGYNEKLFF. As DNA, the CDR3 is TGTGCCAGCTCACTCGCGGGGTACAATGAAAAACTGTTTTTT. This chain uses TRBV18 with TRBJ1-4; D is unresolved. With 4 bases removed from V and 5 bases from J, the gap between germline ends came to 11 bases. This CDR3 is built from 14 residues. Per germline, CDR1 KGHSH and CDR2 LQKENI. The variable domain in full, with the rest retrieved from reference TRBV18 and TRBJ1-4, is NAGVMQNPRHLVRRRGQEARLRCSPMKGHSHVYWYRQLPEEGLKFMVYLQKENIIDESGMPKERFSAEFPKEGPSILRIQQVVRGDSAAYFCASSLAGYNEKLFFGSGTQLSVL.

V is TRBV7-2 and J is TRBJ2-3; 8 bases fit TRBD1. The germline V gene has CDR1 SGHTA and CDR2 FQGNSA. With 3 bases clipped from V and 8 bases from J, the junction kept 10 bases outside the gene matches. The CDR3 has 15 amino acids. The chain's CDR3 is CASSFSGPGGGTQYF. CDR3 nucleotides: TGTGCCAGCAGCTTTAGTGGGCCAGGGGGCGGTACGCAGTATTTT.

The V call is TRBV5-1, the J call TRBJ2-5; weak D call: TRBD1 (5 bases). V lost 0 bases to trimming and J lost 2 bases, with 11 bases between them. The CDR3 runs 15 residues. Germline CDR1 SGHRS, CDR2 YFSETQ. CDR3 sequence: CASSLGAGPQETQYF. The CDR3 region has the DNA TGCGCCAGCAGCTTGGGGGCAGGGCCACAAGAGACCCAGTACTTC.

The J gene is TRBJ1-1, the V gene TRBV3-1 (or the pseudogene TRBV3-2); 9 bases agree with TRBD1. CDR1 LGHDT and CDR2 YNNKEL come from the germline V gene (reference sequence). With V trimmed by 4 bases and J by 7 bases, 7 bases remained unmatched. This CDR3 spans 14 amino acids. The CDR3: CASSPQGALGEAFF. The CDR3, as DNA: TGTGCCAGCAGCCCACAGGGGGCTCTCGGTGAAGCTTTCTTT.

The rearrangement joins TRBV9 to TRBJ2-7; maybe TRBD1 (6 bases). The CDR3 has 15 residues. Trimming removed 3 bases at V and 5 bases at J, with 18 bases between. Germline CDR1 reads SGDLS; CDR2 reads YYNGEE. The CDR3 protein is CASSAGGIWGDEQYF. The CDR3 coding sequence is TGTGCCAGCAGCGCTGGGGGCATTTGGGGCGACGAGCAGTACTTC.

This chain joins TRBV6-5 and TRBJ1-5, with 9 bases aligning to TRBD1. Per the germline V gene, CDR1 is MNHEY and CDR2 is SVGAGI. V shed 6 bases and J 7 bases; nucleotides not matched to a gene: 10. This CDR3 is built from 15 residues. The CDR3 bases are TGTGCCAGCAGACGCACTACAGGGGGCGACCAGCCCCAGCATTTT. Translating it yields CASRRTTGGDQPQHF.

The chain has TRBV7-2 and TRBJ2-5, with 15 bases aligning to TRBD2. TRBJ2-7 explains the end of the DNA better; the J call may be wrong. The CDR3 is made up of 18 amino acids. Per the germline V gene, CDR1 is SGHTA and CDR2 is FQGNSA. CDR3 nucleotides: TGTGCCAGCAGCACAGAGGGACTAGCGGGAGGACCCATAGGCGAGCAGTACTTC. Encoded protein: CASSTEGLAGGPIGEQYF.

Here the CDR3 reads CASSLRGGVAGARETQYF. The CDR3, as DNA: TGTGCCAGCAGTCTACGGGGCGGGGTAGCGGGAGCTCGAGAGACCCAGTACTTC. The chain carries TRBV28 and TRBJ2-5; 9 bases agree with TRBD2. Germline CDR1 MDHEN, CDR2 SYDVKM. This CDR3 is built from 18 residues. The V and J ends lost 5 bases and 4 bases, in that order; junction bases with no gene match: 17.

This clone was counted between two and nine times. The chain couples TRBV7-8 to TRBJ2-7, with D possibly matching TRBD2 (5 bases). Germline V lookup: CDR1 SGHVS, CDR2 FQNEAQ. The CDR3 has 14 residues. V was pared by 3 bases and J by 6 bases, with 15 bases between. CDR3 amino acids: CASSFVAGSGEQYF. The CDR3 region has the DNA TGTGCCAGCAGCTTTGTTGCGGGCTCCGGCGAGCAGTACTTC. The variable domain in full, completed from reference TRBV7-8 and TRBJ2-7, reads GAGVSQSPRYKVAKRGQDVALRCDPISGHVSLFWYQQALGQGPEFLTYFQNEAQLDKSGLPSDRFFAERPEGSVSTLKIQRTQQEDSAVYLCASSFVAGSGEQYFGPGTRLTVT.